The entry that follows covers one T cell receptor (beta chain) sequence. These data come from a study of blood T cell repertoires in COVID-19. The overall study: COVID-19 samples collected from the United States, Italy and Spain covered acute and convalescent phases. In each case, the material was cDNA or gDNA derived from T cells, B-cell-depleted T cells, or PBMCs.

Original processing methods: For nucleated cells, counts were estimated from reference gene primer amplification. This table comes from immunoSEQ multiplex PCR, and its TCRdb copy is limited to in-frame clones, with some not included. The V and J calls and clone size were taken over from that table, and D and trimming were inferred from the DNA. The sample lists 190,000 or so clones; around 80% were seen once. The sequence derives from an elderly woman with active or convalescent COVID-19. Source material: peripheral blood.

The CDR3 coding sequence is TGCAGCGCTACAGGGGAATCTAGCACAGATACGCAGTATTTT. This encodes CSATGESSTDTQYF. The chain links TRBV29-1 to TRBJ2-3; TRBD1 aligns across 7 bases. The CDR3 sequence is 14 residues long. The ends lost 7 bases at V and 0 bases at J; junction bases unmatched: 7. Looked up from germline, CDR1 is SQVTM and CDR2 is ANQGSEA.